This T cell receptor (beta chain) was obtained from a study of blood T cell repertoires in COVID-19. Study information: Material from acute and convalescent COVID-19 was sourced from the United States, Italy and Spain. Sources were T cells, B-cell-depleted T cells, or PBMCs; the material itself was cDNA or gDNA.

Study processing details: Nucleated cell counts were estimated from reference gene primer amplification. The table came from immunoSEQ multiplex PCR; TCRdb's copy has only in-frame clones and leaves some out. That table gives V, J and clone size, and the DNA gave D and trimming. The top ten hold around 1.2% of the sample, which has under 250,000 clones, around 92% seen once. Sequences were obtained from peripheral blood. This TCR came from a man aged 30 to 45 with acute or convalescent COVID-19.

The CDR3 DNA reads as TGTGCCAGCAGGGGTTTCCAGGGGTCCTACGAGCAGTACTTC. Its translation: CASRGFQGSYEQYF. The J gene is TRBJ2-7, the V gene TRBV2, with D possibly being TRBD1 (6 bases). V was trimmed by 6 bases and J by 1 base, leaving 13 bases between them. Germline lookup yields CDR1 SNHLY and CDR2 FYNNEI. This CDR3 contains 14 residues. The full variable domain, rest sourced from reference TRBV2 and TRBJ2-7, is EPEVTQTPSHQVTQMGQEVILRCVPISNHLYFYWYRQILGQKVEFLVSFYNNEISEKSEIFDDQFSVERPDGSNFTLKIRSTKLEDSAMYFCASRGFQGSYEQYFGPGTRLTVT.